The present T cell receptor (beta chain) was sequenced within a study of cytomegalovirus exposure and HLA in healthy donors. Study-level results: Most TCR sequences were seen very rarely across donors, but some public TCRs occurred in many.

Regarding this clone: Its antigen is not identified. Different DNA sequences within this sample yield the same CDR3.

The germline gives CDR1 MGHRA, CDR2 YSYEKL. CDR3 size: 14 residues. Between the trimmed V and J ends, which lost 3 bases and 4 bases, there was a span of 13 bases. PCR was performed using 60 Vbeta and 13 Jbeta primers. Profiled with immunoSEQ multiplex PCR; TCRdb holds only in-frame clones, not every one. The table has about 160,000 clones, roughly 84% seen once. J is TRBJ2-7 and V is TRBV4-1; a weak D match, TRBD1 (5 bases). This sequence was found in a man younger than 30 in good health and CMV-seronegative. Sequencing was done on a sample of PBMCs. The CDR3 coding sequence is TGCGCCAGCAGCCAGGCCGGGCAGGGTTACGAGCAGTACTTC. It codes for CASSQAGQGYEQYF.